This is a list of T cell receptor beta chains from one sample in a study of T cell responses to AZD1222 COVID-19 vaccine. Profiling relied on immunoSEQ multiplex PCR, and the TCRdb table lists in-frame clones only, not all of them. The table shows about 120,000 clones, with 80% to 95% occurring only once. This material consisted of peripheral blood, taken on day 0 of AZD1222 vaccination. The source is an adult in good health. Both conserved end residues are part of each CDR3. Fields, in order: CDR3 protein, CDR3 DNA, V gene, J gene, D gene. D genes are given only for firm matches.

CDR3 protein: CASRGSSYNSPLHF
CDR3 DNA: TGTGCCAGCAGAGGGAGCTCCTATAATTCACCCCTCCACTTT
V gene: TRBV11-2
J gene: TRBJ1-6
D gene: NA

CDR3 protein: CAWSFGGRDTQYF
CDR3 DNA: TGTGCCTGGAGTTTCGGGGGCAGGGATACGCAGTATTTT
V gene: TRBV30
J gene: TRBJ2-3
D gene: NA

CDR3 protein: CASSQGTGATGELFF
CDR3 DNA: TGTGCCAGCAGCCAAGGGACAGGGGCTACCGGGGAGCTGTTTTTT
V gene: TRBV3-1/TRBV3-2
J gene: TRBJ2-2
D gene: TRBD1

CDR3 protein: CASRSTPYGYTF
CDR3 DNA: TGTGCCAGCAGGTCCACTCCCTATGGCTACACCTTC
V gene: TRBV2
J gene: TRBJ1-2
D gene: NA

CDR3 protein: CASSPGLAGGDEQFF
CDR3 DNA: TGTGCCAGCAGCCCTGGACTAGCGGGGGGCGATGAGCAGTTCTTC
V gene: TRBV7-6
J gene: TRBJ2-1
D gene: TRBD2

CDR3 protein: CASTLGFSYEQYF
CDR3 DNA: TGTGCCAGCACCTTGGGATTCTCCTACGAGCAGTACTTC
V gene: TRBV7-2
J gene: TRBJ2-7
D gene: NA

CDR3 protein: CASSARTGGTDTQYF
CDR3 DNA: TGTGCCAGCAGCGCCCGGACCGGGGGCACAGATACGCAGTATTTT
V gene: TRBV9
J gene: TRBJ2-3
D gene: NA

CDR3 protein: CASSSDRVGNQPQHF
CDR3 DNA: TGTGCCAGCAGTTCGGACAGGGTGGGCAATCAGCCCCAGCATTTT
V gene: TRBV28
J gene: TRBJ1-5
D gene: TRBD1

CDR3 protein: CASSLGAGSYNSPLHF
CDR3 DNA: TGTGCCAGCAGTTTGGGGGCGGGATCCTATAATTCACCCCTCCACTTT
V gene: TRBV28
J gene: TRBJ1-6
D gene: NA

CDR3 protein: CASSLAGRPGQPQHF
CDR3 DNA: TGCGCCAGCAGCTTGGCCGGCAGGCCAGGTCAGCCCCAGCATTTT
V gene: TRBV5-1
J gene: TRBJ1-5
D gene: NA

CDR3 protein: CSVEDRDRPYYGYTF
CDR3 DNA: TGCAGCGTTGAAGATCGGGACAGGCCATACTATGGCTACACCTTC
V gene: TRBV29-1
J gene: TRBJ1-2
D gene: TRBD1